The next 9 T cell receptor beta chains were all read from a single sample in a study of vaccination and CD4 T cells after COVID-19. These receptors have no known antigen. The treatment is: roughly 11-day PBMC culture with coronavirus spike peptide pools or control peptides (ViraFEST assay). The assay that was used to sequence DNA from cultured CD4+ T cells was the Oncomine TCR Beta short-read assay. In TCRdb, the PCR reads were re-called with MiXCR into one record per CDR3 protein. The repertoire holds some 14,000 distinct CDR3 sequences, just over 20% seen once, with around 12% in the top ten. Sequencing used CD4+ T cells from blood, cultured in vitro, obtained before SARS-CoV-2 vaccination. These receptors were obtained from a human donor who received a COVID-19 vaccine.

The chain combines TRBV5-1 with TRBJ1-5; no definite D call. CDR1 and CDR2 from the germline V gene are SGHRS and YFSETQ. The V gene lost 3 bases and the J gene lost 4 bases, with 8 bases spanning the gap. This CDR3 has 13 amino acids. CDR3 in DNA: TGCGCCAGCAGCTCTGGAGTGAATCAGCCCCAGCATTTT. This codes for CASSSGVNQPQHF.

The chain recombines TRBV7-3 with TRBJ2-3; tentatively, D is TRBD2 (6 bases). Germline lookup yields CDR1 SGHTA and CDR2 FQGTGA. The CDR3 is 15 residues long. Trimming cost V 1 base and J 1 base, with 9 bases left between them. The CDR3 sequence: CASSLRGGGTDTQYF. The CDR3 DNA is TGTGCCAGCAGCTTAAGGGGCGGGGGCACAGATACGCAGTATTTT.

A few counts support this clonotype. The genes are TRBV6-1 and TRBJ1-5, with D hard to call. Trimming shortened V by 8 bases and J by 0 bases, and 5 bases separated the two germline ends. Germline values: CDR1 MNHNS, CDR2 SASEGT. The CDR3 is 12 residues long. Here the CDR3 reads CASGYSNQPQHF. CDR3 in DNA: TGTGCCAGCGGATATAGCAATCAGCCCCAGCATTTT.

DNA of the CDR3: TGTGCCACCAGCAGAGATTTAGAACTGGGGGATTCACCCCTCCACTTT. Translation gives CATSRDLELGDSPLHF. The chain is built from TRBV15 and TRBJ1-6; possible D gene TRBD1, 5 bases. The CDR3 is 16 residues long. With 0 bases removed from V and 8 bases from J, the gap between germline ends came to 14 bases. The germline gives CDR1 LNHNV, CDR2 YYDKDF (reference sequence).

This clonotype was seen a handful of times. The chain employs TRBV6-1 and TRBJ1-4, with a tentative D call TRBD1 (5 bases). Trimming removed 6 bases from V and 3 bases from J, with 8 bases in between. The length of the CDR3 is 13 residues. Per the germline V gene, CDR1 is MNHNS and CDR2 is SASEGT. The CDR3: CASRGGANEKLFF. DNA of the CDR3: TGTGCCAGCAGGGGGGGAGCTAATGAAAAACTGTTTTTT.

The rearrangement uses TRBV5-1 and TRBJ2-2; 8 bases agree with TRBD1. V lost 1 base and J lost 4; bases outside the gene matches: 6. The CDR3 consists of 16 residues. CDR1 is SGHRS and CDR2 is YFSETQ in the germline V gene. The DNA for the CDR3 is TGCGCCAGCAGCTTGACAGGGGGGATCGGCACCGGGGAGCTGTTTTTT. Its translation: CASSLTGGIGTGELFF.

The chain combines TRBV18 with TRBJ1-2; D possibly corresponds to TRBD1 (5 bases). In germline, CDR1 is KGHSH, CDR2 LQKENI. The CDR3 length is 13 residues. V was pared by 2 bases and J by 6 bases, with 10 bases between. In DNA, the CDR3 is TGTGCCAGCTCACCATCCAGGGACCATGGCTACACCTTC. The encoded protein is CASSPSRDHGYTF.

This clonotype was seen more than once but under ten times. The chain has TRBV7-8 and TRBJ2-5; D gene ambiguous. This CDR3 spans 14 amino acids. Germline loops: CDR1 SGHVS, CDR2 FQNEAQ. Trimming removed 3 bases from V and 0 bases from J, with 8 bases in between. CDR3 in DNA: TGTGCCAGCAGCTTGGTACGGAACCAAGAGACCCAGTACTTC. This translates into CASSLVRNQETQYF.

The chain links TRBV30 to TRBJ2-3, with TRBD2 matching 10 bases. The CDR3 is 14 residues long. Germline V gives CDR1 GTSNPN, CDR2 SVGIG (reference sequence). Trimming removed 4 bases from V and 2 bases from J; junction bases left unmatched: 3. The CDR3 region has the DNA TGTGCCTGGAATAGCGGGGGGTTCACAGATACGCAGTATTTT. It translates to CAWNSGGFTDTQYF. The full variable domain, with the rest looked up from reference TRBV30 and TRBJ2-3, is SQTIHQWPATLVQPVGSPLSLECTVEGTSNPNLYWYRQAAGRGLQLLFYSVGIGQISSEVPQNLSASRPQDRQFILSSKKLLLSDSGFYLCAWNSGGFTDTQYFGPGTRLTVL.